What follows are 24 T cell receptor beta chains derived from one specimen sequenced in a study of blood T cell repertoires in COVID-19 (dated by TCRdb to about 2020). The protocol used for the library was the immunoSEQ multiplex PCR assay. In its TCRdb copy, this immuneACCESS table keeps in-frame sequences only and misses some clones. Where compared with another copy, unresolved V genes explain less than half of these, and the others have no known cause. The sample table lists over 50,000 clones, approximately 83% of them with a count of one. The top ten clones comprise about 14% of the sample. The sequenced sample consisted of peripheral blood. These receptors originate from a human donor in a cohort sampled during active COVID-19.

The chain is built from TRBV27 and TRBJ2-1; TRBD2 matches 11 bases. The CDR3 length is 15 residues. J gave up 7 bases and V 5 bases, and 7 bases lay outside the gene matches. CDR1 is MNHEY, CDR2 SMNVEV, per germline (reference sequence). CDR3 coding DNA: TGTGCCAGCAGTGCACTAGCGGGAGTTGGGAATGAGCAGTTCTTC. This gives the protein CASSALAGVGNEQFF.

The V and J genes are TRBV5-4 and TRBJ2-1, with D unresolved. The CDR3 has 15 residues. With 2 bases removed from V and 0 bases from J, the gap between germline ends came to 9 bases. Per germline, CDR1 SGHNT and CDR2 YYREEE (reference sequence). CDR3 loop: CASSFPGSSYNEQFF. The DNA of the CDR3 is TGTGCCAGCAGCTTCCCGGGTTCCTCCTACAATGAGCAGTTCTTC.

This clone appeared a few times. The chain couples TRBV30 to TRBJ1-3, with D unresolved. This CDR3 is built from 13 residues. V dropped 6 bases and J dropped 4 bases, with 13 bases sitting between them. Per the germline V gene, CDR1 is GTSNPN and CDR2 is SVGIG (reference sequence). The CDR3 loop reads CACPLQTGNTIYF. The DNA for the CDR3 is TGTGCCTGCCCTCTTCAAACAGGAAACACCATATATTTT.

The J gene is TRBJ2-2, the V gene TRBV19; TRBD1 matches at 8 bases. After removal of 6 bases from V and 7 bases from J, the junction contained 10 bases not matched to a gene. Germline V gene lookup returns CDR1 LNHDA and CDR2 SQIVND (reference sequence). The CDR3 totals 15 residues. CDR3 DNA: TGTGCCAGTAGACCCTGGACAGGGCTTGGCGGGGAGCTGTTTTTT. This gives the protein CASRPWTGLGGELFF.

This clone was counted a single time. CDR3 region: CASSLDPRGEQYF. Here the CDR3 DNA reads TGTGCCAGCAGCTTAGACCCTAGGGGCGAGCAGTACTTC. The chain links TRBV7-3 to TRBJ2-7; D is possibly TRBD1 (5 bases). Between the trimmed V and J ends, which lost 2 bases and 6 bases, there was a span of 11 bases. CDR1 is SGHTA and CDR2 is FQGTGA in the germline V gene. The CDR3 runs to 13 residues.

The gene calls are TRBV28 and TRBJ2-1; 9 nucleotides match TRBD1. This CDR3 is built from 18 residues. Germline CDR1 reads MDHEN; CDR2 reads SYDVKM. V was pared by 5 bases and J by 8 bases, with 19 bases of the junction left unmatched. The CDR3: CASSTNSRGTGRFDEQFF. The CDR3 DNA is TGTGCCAGCAGTACAAACTCCCGTGGGACAGGGAGATTTGATGAGCAGTTCTTC.

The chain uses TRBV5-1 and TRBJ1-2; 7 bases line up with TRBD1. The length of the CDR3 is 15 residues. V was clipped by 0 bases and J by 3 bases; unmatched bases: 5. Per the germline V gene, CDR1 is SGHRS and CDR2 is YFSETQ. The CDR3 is CASSLAQGYDYGYTF. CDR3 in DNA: TGCGCCAGCAGCTTGGCACAGGGGTATGACTATGGCTACACCTTC.

CDR3 bases: TGTGCCAGCAGCTTGGGGACAGAGGGAAAACTGTTTTTT. The encoded protein is CASSLGTEGKLFF. The rearrangement joins TRBV7-2 to TRBJ1-4; TRBD1 aligns across 7 bases. Germline V gives CDR1 SGHTA, CDR2 FQGNSA. V was pared by 3 bases and J by 10 bases, with 5 bases of the junction left unmatched. The CDR3 loop spans 13 amino acids.

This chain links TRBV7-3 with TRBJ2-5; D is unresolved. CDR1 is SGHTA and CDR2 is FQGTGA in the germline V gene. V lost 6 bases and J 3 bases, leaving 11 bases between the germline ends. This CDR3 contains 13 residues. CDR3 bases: TGTGCCAGCAGTAGATACTCCGAAGAGACCCAGTACTTC. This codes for CASSRYSEETQYF. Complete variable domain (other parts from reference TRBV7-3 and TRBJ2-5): GAGVSQTPSNKVTEKGKYVELRCDPISGHTALYWYRQSLGQGPEFLIYFQGTGAADDSGLPNDRFFAVRPEGSVSTLKIQRTERGDSAVYLCASSRYSEETQYFGPGTRLLVL.

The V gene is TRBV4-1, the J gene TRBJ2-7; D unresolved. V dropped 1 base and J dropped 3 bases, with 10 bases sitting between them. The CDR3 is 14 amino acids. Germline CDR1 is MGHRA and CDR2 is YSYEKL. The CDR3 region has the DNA TGCGCCAGCAGCCAAGGTGGCAATAACTACGAGCAGTACTTC. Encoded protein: CASSQGGNNYEQYF.

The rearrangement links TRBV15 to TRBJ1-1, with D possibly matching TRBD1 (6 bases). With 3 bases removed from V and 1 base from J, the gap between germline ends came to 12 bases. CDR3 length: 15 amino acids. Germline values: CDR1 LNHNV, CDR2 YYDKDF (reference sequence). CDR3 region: CATSRGGTQNTEAFF. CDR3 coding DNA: TGTGCCACCAGCAGGGGGGGGACACAGAACACTGAAGCTTTCTTT.

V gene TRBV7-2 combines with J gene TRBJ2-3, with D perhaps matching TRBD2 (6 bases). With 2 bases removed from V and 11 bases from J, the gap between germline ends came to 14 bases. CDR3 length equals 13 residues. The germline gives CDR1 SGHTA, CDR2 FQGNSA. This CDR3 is CASSLSGGIWQYF. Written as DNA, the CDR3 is TGTGCCAGCAGCTTAAGTGGGGGGATCTGGCAGTATTTT.

Here the CDR3 reads CASSQVTVRNGYTF. CDR3 in DNA: TGCGCCAGCAGCCAAGTCACGGTTAGAAATGGCTACACCTTC. The chain joins TRBV4-1 to TRBJ1-2; D not resolved. CDR1 MGHRA and CDR2 YSYEKL come from the germline V gene. This CDR3 region has 14 residues. Trimming stripped 1 base from V and 6 bases from J, with 12 bases between.

CDR3 protein: CASSLAPGLEITGELFF. CDR3 bases: TGTGCCAGCAGCTTGGCCCCGGGACTAGAAATCACCGGGGAGCTGTTTTTT. This sequence joins TRBV5-4 and TRBJ2-2; 8 bases are a match to TRBD2. Trimming removed 0 bases from V and 4 bases from J; junction bases left unmatched: 8. CDR3 length equals 17 residues. The germline V gene encodes CDR1 SGHNT and CDR2 YYREEE (reference sequence).

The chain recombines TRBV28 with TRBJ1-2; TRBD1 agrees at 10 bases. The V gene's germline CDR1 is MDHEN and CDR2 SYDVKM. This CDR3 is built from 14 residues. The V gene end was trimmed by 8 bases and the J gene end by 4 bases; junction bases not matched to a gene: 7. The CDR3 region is CASQDRGSVYGYTF. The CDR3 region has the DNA TGTGCCAGCCAGGACAGGGGGTCTGTCTATGGCTACACCTTC.

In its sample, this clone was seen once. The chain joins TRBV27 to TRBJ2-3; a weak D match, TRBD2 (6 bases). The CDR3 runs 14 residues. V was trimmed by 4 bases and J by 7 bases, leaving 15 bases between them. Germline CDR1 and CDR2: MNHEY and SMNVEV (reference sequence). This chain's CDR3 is CASSSYRERNTQYF. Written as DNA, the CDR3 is TGTGCCAGCAGTTCATACCGGGAGCGGAATACGCAGTATTTT.

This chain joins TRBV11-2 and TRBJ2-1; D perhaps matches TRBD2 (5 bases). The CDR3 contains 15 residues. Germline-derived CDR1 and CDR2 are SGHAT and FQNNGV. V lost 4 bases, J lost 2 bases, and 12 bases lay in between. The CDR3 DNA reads TGTGCCAGCAGCTACCAAAGAGGGACCTACAATGAGCAGTTCTTC. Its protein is CASSYQRGTYNEQFF.

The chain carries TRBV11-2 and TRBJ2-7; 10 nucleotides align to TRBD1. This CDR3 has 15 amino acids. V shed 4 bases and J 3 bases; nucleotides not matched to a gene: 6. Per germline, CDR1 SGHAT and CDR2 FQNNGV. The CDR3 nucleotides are TGTGCCAGCAGCTGGACCGGGACAGGGGTCTACGAGCAGTACTTC. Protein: CASSWTGTGVYEQYF.

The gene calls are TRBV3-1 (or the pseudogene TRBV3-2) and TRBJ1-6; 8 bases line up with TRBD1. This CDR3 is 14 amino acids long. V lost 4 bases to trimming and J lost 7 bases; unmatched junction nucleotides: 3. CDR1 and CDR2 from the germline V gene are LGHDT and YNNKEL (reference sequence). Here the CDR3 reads CASSRGQANSPLHF. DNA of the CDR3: TGTGCCAGCAGCCGGGGACAGGCGAATTCACCCCTCCACTTT.

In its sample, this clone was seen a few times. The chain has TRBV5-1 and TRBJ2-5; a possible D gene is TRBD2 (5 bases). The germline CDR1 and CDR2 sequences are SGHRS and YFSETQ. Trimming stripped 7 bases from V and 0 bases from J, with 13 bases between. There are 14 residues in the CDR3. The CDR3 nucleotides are TGCGCCAGCGCCGTGCGGGCGAACCAAGAGACCCAGTACTTC. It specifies CASAVRANQETQYF. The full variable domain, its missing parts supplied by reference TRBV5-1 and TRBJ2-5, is KAGVTQTPRYLIKTRGQQVTLSCSPISGHRSVSWYQQTPGQGLQFLFEYFSETQRNKGNFPGRFSGRQFSNSRSEMNVSTLELGDSALYLCASAVRANQETQYFGPGTRLLVL.

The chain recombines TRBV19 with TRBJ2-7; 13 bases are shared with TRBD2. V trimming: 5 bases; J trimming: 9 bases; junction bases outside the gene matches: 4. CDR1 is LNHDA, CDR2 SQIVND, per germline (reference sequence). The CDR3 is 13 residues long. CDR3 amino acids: CASSLTSGRVQYF. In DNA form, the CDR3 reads TGTGCCAGTAGTCTAACTAGCGGGAGGGTGCAGTACTTC.

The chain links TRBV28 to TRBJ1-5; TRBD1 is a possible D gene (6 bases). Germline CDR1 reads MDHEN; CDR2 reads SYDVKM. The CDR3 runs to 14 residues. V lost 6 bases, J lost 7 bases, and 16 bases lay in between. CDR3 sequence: CASRGLQGRQPQHF. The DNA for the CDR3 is TGTGCCAGCAGGGGATTACAGGGAAGACAGCCCCAGCATTTT.

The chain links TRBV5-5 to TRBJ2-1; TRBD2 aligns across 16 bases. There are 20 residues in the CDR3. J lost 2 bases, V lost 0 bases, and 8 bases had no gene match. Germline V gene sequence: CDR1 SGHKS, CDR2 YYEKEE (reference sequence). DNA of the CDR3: TGTGCCAGCAGCTTGGCCGGGGGACTAGCGGGAGGGCTAACCTACAATGAGCAGTTCTTC. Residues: CASSLAGGLAGGLTYNEQFF.

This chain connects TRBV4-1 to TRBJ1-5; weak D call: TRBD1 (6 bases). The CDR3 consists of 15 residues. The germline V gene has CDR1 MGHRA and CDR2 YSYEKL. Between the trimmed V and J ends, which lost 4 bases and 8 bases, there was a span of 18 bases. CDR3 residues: CASSLTQGGGEPQHF. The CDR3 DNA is TGCGCCAGCAGCCTCACACAGGGTGGCGGTGAGCCCCAGCATTTT.